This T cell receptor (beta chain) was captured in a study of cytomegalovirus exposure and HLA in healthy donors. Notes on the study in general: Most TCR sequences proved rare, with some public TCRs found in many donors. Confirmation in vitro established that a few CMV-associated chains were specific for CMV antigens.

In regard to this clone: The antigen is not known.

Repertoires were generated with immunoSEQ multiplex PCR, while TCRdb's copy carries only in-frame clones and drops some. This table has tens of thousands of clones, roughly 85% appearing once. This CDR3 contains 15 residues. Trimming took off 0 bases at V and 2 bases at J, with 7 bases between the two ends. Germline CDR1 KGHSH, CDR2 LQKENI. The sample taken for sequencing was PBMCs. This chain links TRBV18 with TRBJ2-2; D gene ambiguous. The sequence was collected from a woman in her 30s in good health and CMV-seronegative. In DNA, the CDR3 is TGTGCCAGCTCACCACCGAGAGTCAACACCGGGGAGCTGTTTTTT. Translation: CASSPPRVNTGELFF.